This T cell receptor (beta chain) was documented in a study of CD8+ T cells in alopecia areata. Study results and limitations: Because one nonresponder was included, the link of baseline CD8+ expansion to response is considered uncertain.

V lost 0 bases to trimming and J lost 3 bases; unmatched junction nucleotides: 4. The CDR3 has 16 amino acids. Germline V CDR1 and CDR2: MNHEY, SVGAGI. The treatment here: oral pan-JAK inhibitor, 5-10 mg twice daily. It was from PBMCs that CD4+ and CD8+ T cells were sorted. cDNA serving as the sequencing template came from extracted, reverse transcribed RNA. Generated by immunoSEQ multiplex PCR, the TCRdb table keeps only in-frame clones and is missing some. This table holds under 350,000 clones, 58% found once. To note about this clone: Its antigen is currently unknown.

The sequence derives from a human donor with alopecia areata. The sequenced sample was CD4+ T cells sorted from blood, obtained at week 24, from a patient treated with tofacitinib. The chain has TRBV6-5 and TRBJ1-4; 7 positions match TRBD1. CDR3 sequence: CASSYSGDSSNEKLFF. DNA for the CDR3: TGTGCCAGCAGTTACTCCGGGGACAGTTCTAATGAAAAACTGTTTTTT.